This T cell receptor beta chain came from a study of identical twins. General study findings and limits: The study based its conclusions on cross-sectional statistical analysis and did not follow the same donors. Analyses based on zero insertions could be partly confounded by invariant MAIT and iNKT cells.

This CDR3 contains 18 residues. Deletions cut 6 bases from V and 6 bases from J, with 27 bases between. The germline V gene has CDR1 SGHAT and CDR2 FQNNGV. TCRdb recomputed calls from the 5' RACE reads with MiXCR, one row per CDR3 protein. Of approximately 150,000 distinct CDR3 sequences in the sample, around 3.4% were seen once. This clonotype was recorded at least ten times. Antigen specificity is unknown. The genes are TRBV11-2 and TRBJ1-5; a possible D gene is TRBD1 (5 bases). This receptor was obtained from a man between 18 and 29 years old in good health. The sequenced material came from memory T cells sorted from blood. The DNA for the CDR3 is TGTGCCAGCAGTCCCAGCCCGATTGGGGCAGGTATAGGTCAGCCCCAGCATTTT. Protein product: CASSPSPIGAGIGQPQHF.